The following is a T cell receptor beta chain sequence with its context. Its antigen target is currently unknown. Base qualities were left out, and no much larger clone turns up one base away. The receptor library was made with 5' RACE. Sequenced using an Illumina HiSeq 2500. A second PCR of roughly 7 to 12 cycles was performed with a sample-barcoded 5' primer and a J-beta primer mix. A template-switch 5' adaptor carrying 12 random nucleotides introduced a unique molecular identifier onto each TCR beta cDNA molecule. At least 2.5 million CDR3-containing paired-end reads were obtained from each sample. First-strand cDNA synthesis was performed from all RNA using the Mint cDNA synthesis kit, with priming by a TRBC-specific oligonucleotide. Following uracil-DNA glycosylase treatment, all cDNA underwent a first 18-cycle PCR with the universal primers M1SS and BC2_uni_R. The study's processing was this. Each sample was normalized by randomly selecting 1 million high-quality reads, each carrying a distinct molecular identifier. Instead of being binned into consensus sequences, reads that shared molecular identifiers were thrown out. MiTCR, set to a Q25 quality threshold and the strictest error-elimination algorithm, was used for CDR3 identification, clonotype clustering and error correction. A nonparametric unseen species model with Euler transformation was used to estimate a lower bound on total TCR beta diversity. Through fastp at Q25 and MiXCR, TCRdb rebuilt clones from the public reads, retaining in-frame beta chains. CDR3 protein duplicates are merged, each entry listing the most common genes and DNA. The V and J calls and clone size come from TCRdb's table, not from the authors' own analysis. This sample is represented by about 1.6 million distinct CDR3 sequences; roughly 30% of them were singletons. The ten largest clones add up to roughly 12% of the sample.

This sample was taken from a study of blood T cells in healthy people across ages (dated by TCRdb to the mid-2010s). Concerning the study at large: In model experiments, template switching captured roughly one uniquely barcoded TCR beta cDNA molecule for every two T cells. Four age groups were formed from the donors: young (average 16 years), middle-aged (approximately 39), aged (over 55) and long-lived (approximately 78). Donors of different ages were randomly distributed across sequencing lanes to avoid experimental bias. Using deep sequencing normalized with unique cDNA molecular identifiers, the study measured how TCR beta repertoire diversity changes with age. Two additional independent replicas of 1 million unique cDNA reads from the same blood draw were analyzed for two donors (one aged 18 to 30 and one aged 80 or older). Overall study outcomes, separate from this receptor: As age increased, observed TCR beta diversity per million T cells dropped in a roughly linear way, and a significant reduction was already evident by age 40. The percentage of naive T cells measured by flow cytometry correlated strongly with observed TCR beta diversity. The CMV infection status of donors was not known, potentially confounding age-related changes in expanded clonotypes. Since profiling was done on bulk unsorted PBMCs, naive and antigen-experienced compartments could not be conclusively compared. Total diversity estimates from one million sequenced T cells were considered lower bounds and underestimates. Compared with the aged group, the long-lived group had more naive CD4+ T cells, fewer expanded clones and increased TCR diversity, suggesting age selection.

The CDR3 covers 16 residues, taking in both the cysteine and the phenylalanine. Only the CDR3 part of the read is kept: 48 bases, read in frame from the first base. V and J are trimmed by 5 bases and 5 bases, and the gene matches miss 14 bases of the junction. The germline V gene (reference sequence) gives CDR1 as DFQATT and CDR2 as SNEGSKA. Systemically healthy Caucasian individuals from Russia, around 38 in total and aged about 6 to 100 years, were included as donors. Around 9.7 milliliters of peripheral blood were collected from each donor into EDTA-treated Vacutainer tubes. Ficoll-Paque density-gradient centrifugation was used to isolate PBMCs, with at least 7 million per sample. Total RNA was extracted from PBMCs with Trizol reagent, with at least 5 micrograms obtained per sample. The percentages of naive CD45RAhigh/CD27high T cells were determined by flow cytometry on a PBMC aliquot from every donor.

The sequence was collected from a woman aged 30 to 39 in good health. The chain employs TRBV20-1 and TRBJ2-3; TRBD2 agrees with 9 junctional bases. The sequenced sample consisted of blood. The CDR3 reads CSAGGRSGGQGDTQYF. The DNA reads as follows: TGCAGTGCTGGAGGCAGGAGCGGGGGGCAGGGAGATACGCAGTATTTT.